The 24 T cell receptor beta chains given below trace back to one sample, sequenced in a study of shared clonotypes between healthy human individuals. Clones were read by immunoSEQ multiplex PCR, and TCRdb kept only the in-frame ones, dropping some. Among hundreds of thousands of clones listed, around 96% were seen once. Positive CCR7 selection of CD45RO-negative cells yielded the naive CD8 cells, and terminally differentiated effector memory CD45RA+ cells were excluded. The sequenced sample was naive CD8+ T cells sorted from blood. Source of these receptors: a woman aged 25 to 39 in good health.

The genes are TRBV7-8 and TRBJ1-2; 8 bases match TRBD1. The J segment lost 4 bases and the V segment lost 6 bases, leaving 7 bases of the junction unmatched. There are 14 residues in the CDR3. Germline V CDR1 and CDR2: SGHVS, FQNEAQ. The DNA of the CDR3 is TGTGCCAGCAGAGCGGACAGGGTAGGCTATGGCTACACCTTC. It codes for CASRADRVGYGYTF.

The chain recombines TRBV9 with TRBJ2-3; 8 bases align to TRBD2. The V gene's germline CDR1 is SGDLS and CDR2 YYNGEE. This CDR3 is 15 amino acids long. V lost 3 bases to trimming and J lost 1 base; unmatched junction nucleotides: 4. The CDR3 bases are TGTGCCAGCAGCGAACTAGCGGAACGCACAGATACGCAGTATTTT. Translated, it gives CASSELAERTDTQYF. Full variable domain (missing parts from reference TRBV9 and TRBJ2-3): DSGVTQTPKHLITATGQRVTLRCSPRSGDLSVYWYQQSLDQGLQFLIQYYNGEERAKGNILERFSAQQFPDLHSELNLSSLELGDSALYFCASSELAERTDTQYFGPGTRLTVL.

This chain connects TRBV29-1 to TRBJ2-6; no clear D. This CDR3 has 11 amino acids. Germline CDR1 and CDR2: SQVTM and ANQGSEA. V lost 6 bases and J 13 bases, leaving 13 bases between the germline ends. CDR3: CSVRTEQVLTF. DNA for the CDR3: TGCAGCGTGAGGACGGAACAGGTCCTGACTTTC.

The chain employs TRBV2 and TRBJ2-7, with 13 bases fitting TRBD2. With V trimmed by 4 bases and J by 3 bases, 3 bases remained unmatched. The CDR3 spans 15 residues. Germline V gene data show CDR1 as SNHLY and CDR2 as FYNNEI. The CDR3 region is CASSGGLAGYYEQYF. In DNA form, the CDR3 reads TGTGCCAGCAGTGGGGGACTAGCGGGATACTACGAGCAGTACTTC.

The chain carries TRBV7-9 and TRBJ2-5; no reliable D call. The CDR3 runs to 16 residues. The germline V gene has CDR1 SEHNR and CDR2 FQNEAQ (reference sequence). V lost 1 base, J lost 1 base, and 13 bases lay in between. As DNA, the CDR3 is TGTGCCAGCAGCTTAGGCCTCCTCCCCACCCAAGAGACCCAGTACTTC. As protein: CASSLGLLPTQETQYF.

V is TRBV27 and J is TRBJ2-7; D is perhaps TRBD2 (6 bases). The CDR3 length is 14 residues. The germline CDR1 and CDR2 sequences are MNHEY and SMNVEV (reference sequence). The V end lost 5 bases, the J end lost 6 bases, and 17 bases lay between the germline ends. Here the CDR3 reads CASSAQRWDSEQYF. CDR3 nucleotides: TGTGCCAGCAGTGCCCAGAGATGGGACTCCGAGCAGTACTTC.

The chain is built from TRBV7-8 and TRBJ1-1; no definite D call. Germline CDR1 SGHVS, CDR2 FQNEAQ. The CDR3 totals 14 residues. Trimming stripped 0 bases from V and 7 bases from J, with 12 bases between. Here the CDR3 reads CASSLARQNSEAFF. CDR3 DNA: TGTGCCAGCAGCTTAGCCCGGCAAAATAGTGAAGCTTTCTTT.

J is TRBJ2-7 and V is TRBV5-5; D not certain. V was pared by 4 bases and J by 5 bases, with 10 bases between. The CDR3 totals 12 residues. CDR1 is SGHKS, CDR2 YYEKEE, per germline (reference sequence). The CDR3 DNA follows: TGTGCCAGCAGCCGATCCCAGGACGAGCAGTACTTC. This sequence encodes CASSRSQDEQYF.

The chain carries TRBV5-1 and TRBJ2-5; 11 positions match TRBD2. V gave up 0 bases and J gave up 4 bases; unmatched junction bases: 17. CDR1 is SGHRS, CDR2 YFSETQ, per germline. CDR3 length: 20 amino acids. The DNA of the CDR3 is TGCGCCAGCAGCTTGGCGAGGCTAGCGGGAGGACTGGCGCGTGGAGAGACCCAGTACTTC. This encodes CASSLARLAGGLARGETQYF.

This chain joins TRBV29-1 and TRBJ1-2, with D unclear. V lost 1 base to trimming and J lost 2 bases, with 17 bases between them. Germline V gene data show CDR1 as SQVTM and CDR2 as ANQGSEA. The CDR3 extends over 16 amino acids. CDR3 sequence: CSVEVIGPIRNYGYTF. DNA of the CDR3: TGCAGCGTTGAAGTCATCGGGCCCATAAGAAACTATGGCTACACCTTC.

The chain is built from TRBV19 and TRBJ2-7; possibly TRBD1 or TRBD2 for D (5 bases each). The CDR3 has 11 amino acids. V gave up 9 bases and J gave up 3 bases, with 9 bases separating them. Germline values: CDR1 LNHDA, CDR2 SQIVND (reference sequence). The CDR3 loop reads CASRDGYEQYF. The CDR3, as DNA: TGTGCCAGCAGGGACGGCTACGAGCAGTACTTC.

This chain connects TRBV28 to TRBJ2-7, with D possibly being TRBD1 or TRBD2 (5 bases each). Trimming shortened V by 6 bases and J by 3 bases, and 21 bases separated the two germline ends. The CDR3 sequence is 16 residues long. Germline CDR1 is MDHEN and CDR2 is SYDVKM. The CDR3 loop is CASRHHLAGAGYEQYF. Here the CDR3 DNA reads TGTGCCAGCAGACATCATCTTGCCGGGGCTGGCTACGAGCAGTACTTC. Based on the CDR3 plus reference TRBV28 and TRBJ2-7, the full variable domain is DVKVTQSSRYLVKRTGEKVFLECVQDMDHENMFWYRQDPGLGLRLIYFSYDVKMKEKGDIPEGYSVSREKKERFSLILESASTNQTSMYLCASRHHLAGAGYEQYFGPGTRLTVT.

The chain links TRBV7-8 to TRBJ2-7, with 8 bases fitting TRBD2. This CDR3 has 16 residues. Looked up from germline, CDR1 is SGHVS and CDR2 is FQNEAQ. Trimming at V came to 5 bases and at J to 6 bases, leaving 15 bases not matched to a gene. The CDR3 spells CASSPDRSGINSEQYF. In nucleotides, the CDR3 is TGTGCCAGCAGCCCCGATCGTAGCGGGATTAACTCCGAGCAGTACTTC.

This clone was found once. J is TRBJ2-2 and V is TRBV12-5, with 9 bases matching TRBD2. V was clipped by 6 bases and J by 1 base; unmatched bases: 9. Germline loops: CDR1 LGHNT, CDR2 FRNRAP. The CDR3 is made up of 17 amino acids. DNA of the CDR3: TGTGCTAGTGGGAGAGATCTAGCGGGAAAGAACACCGGGGAGCTGTTTTTT. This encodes CASGRDLAGKNTGELFF.

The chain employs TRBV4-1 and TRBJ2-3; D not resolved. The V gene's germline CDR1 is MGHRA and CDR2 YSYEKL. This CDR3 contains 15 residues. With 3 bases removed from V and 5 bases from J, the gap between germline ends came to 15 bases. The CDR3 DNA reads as TGCGCCAGCAGCCAGAATATAGGGTTAGGAGATACGCAGTATTTT. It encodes CASSQNIGLGDTQYF.

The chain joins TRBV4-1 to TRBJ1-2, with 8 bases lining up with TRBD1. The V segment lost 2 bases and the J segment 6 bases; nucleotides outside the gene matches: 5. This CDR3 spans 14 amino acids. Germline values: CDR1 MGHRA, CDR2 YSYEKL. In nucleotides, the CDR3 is TGCGCCAGCAGCCAAAGAACAGGGGGGGATGGCTACACCTTC. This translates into CASSQRTGGDGYTF.

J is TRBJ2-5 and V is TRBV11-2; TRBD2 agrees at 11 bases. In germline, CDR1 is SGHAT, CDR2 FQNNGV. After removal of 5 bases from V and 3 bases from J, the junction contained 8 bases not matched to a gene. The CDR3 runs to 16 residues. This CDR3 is CASSPRPTSGEETQYF. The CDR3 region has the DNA TGTGCCAGCAGCCCGAGGCCGACTAGCGGGGAAGAGACCCAGTACTTC.

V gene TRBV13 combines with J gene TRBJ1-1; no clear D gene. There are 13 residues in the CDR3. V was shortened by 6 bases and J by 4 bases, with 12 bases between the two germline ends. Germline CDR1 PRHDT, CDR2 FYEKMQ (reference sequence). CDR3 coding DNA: TGTGCCAGCAGTTTTACCGTTAGCACTGAAGCTTTCTTT. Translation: CASSFTVSTEAFF.

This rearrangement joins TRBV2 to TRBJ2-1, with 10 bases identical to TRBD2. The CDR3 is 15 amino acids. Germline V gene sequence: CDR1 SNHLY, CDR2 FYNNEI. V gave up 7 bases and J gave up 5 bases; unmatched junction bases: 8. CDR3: CASMSGLAGDNEQFF. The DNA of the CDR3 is TGTGCCAGCATGAGTGGGCTAGCGGGAGACAATGAGCAGTTCTTC.

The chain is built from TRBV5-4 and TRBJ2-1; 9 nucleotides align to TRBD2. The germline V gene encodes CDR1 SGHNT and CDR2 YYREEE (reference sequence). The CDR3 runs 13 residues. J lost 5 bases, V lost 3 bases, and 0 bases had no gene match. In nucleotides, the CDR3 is TGTGCCAGCAGCTGGACTAGCGACAATGAGCAGTTCTTC. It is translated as CASSWTSDNEQFF.

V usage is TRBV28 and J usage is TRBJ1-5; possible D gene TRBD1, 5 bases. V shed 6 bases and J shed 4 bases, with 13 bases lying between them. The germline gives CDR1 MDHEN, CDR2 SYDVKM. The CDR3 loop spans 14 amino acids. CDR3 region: CASSPGGENQPQHF. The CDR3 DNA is TGTGCCAGCAGCCCTGGGGGGGAAAATCAGCCCCAGCATTTT.

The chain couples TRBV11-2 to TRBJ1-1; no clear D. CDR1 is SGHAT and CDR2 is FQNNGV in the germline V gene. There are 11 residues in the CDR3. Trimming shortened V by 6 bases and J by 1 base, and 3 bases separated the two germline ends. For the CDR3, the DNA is TGTGCCAGCAGAACGAACACTGAAGCTTTCTTT. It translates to CASRTNTEAFF.

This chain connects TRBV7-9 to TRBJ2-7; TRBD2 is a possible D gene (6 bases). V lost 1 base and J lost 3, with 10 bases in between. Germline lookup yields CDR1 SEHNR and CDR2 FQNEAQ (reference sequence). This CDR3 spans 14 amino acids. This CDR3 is CASSLGGTLYEQYF. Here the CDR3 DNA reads TGTGCCAGCAGCTTAGGAGGGACTCTCTACGAGCAGTACTTC.

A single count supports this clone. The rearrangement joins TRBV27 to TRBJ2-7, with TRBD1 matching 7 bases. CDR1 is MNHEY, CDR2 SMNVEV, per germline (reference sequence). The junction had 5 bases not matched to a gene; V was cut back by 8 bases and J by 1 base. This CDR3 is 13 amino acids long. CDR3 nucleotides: TGTGCCAGCGCACAGGGACAGTCCTACGAGCAGTACTTC. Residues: CASAQGQSYEQYF.